This T cell receptor (beta chain) was identified during a study of cytomegalovirus exposure and HLA in healthy donors. Whole-study results and caveats: Across HLA loci, a later analysis found differing TCR association rates, with DRB1 most and HLA-C fewest. The majority of CMV-associated TCR beta chains were reported as apparently HLA-restricted in a later analysis. As a later analysis showed, several of the most significant clusters appeared to be linked to common viral pathogens.

Turning to this clone: Its antigen is unknown.

The CDR3 loop spans 15 amino acids. The V gene's germline CDR1 is SGHAT and CDR2 FQNNGV. V gave up 0 bases and J gave up 2 bases, with 10 bases separating them. Healthy bone marrow donors supplied every sample. PCR used 60 Vbeta primers and 13 Jbeta primers. Clones were read by immunoSEQ multiplex PCR, and TCRdb kept only the in-frame ones, dropping some. The table includes roughly 150,000 clones, approximately 80% detected once. This receptor was obtained from a man aged 25 to 40 in good health and CMV-seropositive. Source material: PBMCs. The chain uses TRBV11-2 and TRBJ2-5; a weak D match, TRBD2 (6 bases). Here the CDR3 reads CASSLDPTRQETQYF. The CDR3, as DNA: TGTGCCAGCAGCTTAGACCCGACTAGACAAGAGACCCAGTACTTC.